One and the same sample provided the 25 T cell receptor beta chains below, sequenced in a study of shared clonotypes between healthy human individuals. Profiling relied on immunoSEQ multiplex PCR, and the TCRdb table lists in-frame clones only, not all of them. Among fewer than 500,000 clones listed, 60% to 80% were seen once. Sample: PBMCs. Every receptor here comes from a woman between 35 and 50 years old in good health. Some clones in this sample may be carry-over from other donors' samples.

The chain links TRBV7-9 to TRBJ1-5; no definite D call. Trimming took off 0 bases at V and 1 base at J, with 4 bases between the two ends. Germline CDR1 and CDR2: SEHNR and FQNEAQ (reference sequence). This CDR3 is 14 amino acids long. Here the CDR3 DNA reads TGTGCCAGCAGCTTAGCGGGCAGCAATCAGCCCCAGCATTTT. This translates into CASSLAGSNQPQHF.

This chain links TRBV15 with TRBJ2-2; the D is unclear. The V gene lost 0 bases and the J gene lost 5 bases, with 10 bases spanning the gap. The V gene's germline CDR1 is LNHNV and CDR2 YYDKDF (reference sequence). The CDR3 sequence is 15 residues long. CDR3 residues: CATSRDSSVTGELFF. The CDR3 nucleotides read TGTGCCACCAGCAGAGATAGCTCTGTAACCGGGGAGCTGTTTTTT.

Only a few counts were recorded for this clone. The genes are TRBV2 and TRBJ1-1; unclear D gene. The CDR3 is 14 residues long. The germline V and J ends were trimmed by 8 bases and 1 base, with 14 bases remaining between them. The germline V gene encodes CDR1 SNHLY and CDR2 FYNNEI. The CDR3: CASVGPLSNTEAFF. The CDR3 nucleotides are TGTGCCAGCGTCGGACCTCTATCGAACACTGAAGCTTTCTTT.

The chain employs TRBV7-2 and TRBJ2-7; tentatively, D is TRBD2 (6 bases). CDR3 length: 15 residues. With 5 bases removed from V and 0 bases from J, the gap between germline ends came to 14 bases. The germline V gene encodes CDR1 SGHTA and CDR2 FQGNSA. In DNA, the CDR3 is TGTGCCAGCAGCGTCCGGGACTCTAGCTCCTACGAGCAGTACTTC. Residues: CASSVRDSSSYEQYF.

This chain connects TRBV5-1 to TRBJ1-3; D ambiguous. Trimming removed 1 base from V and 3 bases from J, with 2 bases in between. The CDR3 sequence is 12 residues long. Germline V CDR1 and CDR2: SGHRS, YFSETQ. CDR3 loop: CASSLRGNTIYF. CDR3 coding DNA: TGCGCCAGCAGCTTGCGTGGAAACACCATATATTTT.

CDR3 nucleotides: TGTGCCAGCAGCGTAGTAGCGGCTCCCACAGATACGCAGTATTTT. Translation gives CASSVVAAPTDTQYF. The V call is TRBV9, the J call TRBJ2-3; D is perhaps TRBD2 (6 bases). V was shortened by 0 bases and J by 2 bases, with 10 bases between the two germline ends. The germline CDR1 and CDR2 sequences are SGDLS and YYNGEE. The CDR3 extends over 15 amino acids.

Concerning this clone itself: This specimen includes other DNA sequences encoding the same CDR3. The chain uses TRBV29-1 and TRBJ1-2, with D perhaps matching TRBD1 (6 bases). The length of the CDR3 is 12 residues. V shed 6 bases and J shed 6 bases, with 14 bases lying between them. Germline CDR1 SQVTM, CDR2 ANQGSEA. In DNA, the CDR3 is TGCAGCGTGTTGACAGGTGAGGATGGCTACACCTTC. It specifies CSVLTGEDGYTF.

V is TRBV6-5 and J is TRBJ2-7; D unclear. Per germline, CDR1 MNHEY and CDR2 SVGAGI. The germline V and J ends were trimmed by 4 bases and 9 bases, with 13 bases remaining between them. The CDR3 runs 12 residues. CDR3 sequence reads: CASSSIGNSQYF. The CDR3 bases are TGTGCCAGCAGTTCCATAGGGAACTCGCAGTACTTC.

CDR3: CASSHWGNEKLFF. The CDR3 region has the DNA TGTGCCAGCAGCCACTGGGGGAATGAAAAACTGTTTTTT. The rearrangement links TRBV14 to TRBJ1-4, with TRBD1 as a possible D gene (5 bases). V lost 3 bases to trimming and J lost 5 bases, with 7 bases between them. CDR1 is SGHDN, CDR2 FVKESK, per germline. CDR3 size: 13 residues.

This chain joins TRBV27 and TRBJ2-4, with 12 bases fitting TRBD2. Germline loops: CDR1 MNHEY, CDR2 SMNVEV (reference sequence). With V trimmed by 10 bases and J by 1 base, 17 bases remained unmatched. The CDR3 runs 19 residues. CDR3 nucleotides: TGTGCCACCAAAACTACCCGGACTAGCGGGGAGAGGGCCAAAAACATTCAGTACTTC. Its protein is CATKTTRTSGERAKNIQYF.

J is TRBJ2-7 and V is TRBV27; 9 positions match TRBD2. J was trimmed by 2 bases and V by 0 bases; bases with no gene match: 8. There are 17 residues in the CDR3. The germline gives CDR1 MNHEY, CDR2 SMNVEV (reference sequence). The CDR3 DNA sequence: TGTGCCAGCAGTTTATCGAGCGGGGGCGGGAGGGCCTACGAGCAGTACTTC. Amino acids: CASSLSSGGGRAYEQYF.

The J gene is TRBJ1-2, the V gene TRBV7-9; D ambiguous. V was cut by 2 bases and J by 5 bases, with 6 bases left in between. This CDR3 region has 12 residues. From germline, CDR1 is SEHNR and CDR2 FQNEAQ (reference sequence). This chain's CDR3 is CASSLNQYGYTF. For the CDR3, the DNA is TGTGCCAGCAGCTTAAACCAATATGGCTACACCTTC.

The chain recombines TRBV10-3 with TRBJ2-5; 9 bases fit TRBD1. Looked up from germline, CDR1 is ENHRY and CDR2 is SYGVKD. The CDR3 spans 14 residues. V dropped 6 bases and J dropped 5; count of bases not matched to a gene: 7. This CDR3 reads CAIRPGQGEETQYF. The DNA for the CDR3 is TGTGCCATCAGACCGGGACAGGGTGAGGAGACCCAGTACTTC.

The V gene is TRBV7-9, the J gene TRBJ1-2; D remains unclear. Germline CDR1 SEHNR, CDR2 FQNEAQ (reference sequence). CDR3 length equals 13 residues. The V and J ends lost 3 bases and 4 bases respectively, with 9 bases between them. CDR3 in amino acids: CASSLNRGYGYTF. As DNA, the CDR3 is TGTGCCAGCAGCTTGAACCGAGGCTATGGCTACACCTTC.

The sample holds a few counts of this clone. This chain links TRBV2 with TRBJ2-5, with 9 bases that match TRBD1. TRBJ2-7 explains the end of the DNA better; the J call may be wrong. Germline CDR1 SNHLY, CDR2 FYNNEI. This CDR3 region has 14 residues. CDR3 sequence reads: CASRTGTGSYEQYF. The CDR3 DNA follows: TGTGCCAGCAGGACCGGGACAGGGTCCTACGAGCAGTACTTC.

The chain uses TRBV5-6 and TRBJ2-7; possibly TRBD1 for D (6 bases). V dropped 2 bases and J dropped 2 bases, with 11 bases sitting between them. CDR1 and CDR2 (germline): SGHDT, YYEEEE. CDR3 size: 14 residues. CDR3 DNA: TGTGCCAGCAGCTTAGGGGGTATTCCCTACGAGCAGTACTTC. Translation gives CASSLGGIPYEQYF.

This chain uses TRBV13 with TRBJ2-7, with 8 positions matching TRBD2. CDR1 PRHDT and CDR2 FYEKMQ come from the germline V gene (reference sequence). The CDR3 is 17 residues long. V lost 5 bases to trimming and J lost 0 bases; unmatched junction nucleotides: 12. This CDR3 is CASSPRGSGTPSYEQYF. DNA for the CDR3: TGTGCCAGCAGCCCTCGGGGTAGCGGGACCCCCTCCTACGAGCAGTACTTC.

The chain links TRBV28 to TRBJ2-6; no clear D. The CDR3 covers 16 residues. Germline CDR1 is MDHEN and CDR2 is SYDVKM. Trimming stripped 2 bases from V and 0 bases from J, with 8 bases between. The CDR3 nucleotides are TGTGCCAGCAGTTTAATGGGGTACTCTGGGGCCAACGTCCTGACTTTC. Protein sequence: CASSLMGYSGANVLTF.

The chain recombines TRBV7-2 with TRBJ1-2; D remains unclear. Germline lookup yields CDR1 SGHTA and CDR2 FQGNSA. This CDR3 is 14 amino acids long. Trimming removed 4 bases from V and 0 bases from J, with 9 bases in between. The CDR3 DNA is TGTGCCAGCAGCTCCGGGGAAACTAACTATGGCTACACCTTC. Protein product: CASSSGETNYGYTF.

CDR3: CASSVTAGSAYGYTF. In DNA form, the CDR3 reads TGTGCCAGCAGCGTAACGGCAGGGAGTGCCTATGGCTACACCTTC. J is TRBJ1-2 and V is TRBV9; tentative D call: TRBD1 (5 bases). The CDR3 covers 15 residues. V shed 1 base and J shed 4 bases, with 14 bases lying between them. Germline V gives CDR1 SGDLS, CDR2 YYNGEE.

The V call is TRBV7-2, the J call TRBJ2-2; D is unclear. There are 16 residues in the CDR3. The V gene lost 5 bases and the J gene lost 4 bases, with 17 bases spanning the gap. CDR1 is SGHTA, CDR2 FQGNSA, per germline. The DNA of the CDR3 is TGTGCCAGCAGCGACTCCAATAGTGTAACCACCGGGGAGCTGTTTTTT. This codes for CASSDSNSVTTGELFF.

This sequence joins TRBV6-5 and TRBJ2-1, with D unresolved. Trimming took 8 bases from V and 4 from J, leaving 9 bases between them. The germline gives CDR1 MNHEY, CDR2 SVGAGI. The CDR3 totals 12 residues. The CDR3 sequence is CASGTLYNEQFF. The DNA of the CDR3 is TGTGCCAGCGGAACACTATACAATGAGCAGTTCTTC.

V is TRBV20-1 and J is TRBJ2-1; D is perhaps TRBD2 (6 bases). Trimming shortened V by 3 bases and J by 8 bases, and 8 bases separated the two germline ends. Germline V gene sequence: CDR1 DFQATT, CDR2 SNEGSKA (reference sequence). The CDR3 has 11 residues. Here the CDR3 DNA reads TGCAGTGCTAGTACTAGCTATGAGCAGTTCTTC. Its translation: CSASTSYEQFF.

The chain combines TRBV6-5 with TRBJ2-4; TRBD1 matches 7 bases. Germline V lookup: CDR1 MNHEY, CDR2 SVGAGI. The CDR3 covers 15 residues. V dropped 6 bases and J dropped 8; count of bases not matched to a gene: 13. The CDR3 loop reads CASRQGLLYQDIQYF. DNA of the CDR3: TGTGCCAGCAGACAGGGGCTCCTTTACCAGGACATTCAGTACTTC.

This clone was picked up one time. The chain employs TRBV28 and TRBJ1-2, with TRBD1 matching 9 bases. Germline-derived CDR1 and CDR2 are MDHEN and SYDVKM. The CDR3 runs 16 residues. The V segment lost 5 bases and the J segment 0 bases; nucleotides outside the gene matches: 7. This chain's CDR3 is CASSLLDRGANYGYTF. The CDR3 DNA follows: TGTGCCAGCAGTCTACTGGACAGGGGCGCTAACTATGGCTACACCTTC.